The 21 T cell receptor beta chains in this list originate from one sample, sequenced in a study of blood T cell repertoires in COVID-19. Measured with immunoSEQ multiplex PCR; TCRdb has only the in-frame clones, and not every one. The sample contains about 150,000 clones, roughly 84% of which appear only once. Sequenced material: PBMCs or T cells enriched from blood (not recorded which). The origin of the receptors is a man aged 70 or older who had been exposed to COVID-19.

The rearrangement joins TRBV28 to TRBJ2-7; 8 bases map to TRBD1. Germline CDR1 reads MDHEN; CDR2 reads SYDVKM. The length of the CDR3 is 18 residues. J lost 7 bases, V lost 4 bases, and 21 bases had no gene match. The CDR3 DNA is TGTGCCAGCAGTTCCATGGGGGGAGGACAGGGCACCCTCGGGGAGCAGTACTTC. This encodes CASSSMGGGQGTLGEQYF.

This sequence joins TRBV9 and TRBJ2-1; 9 bases line up with TRBD1. The ends lost 3 bases at V and 3 bases at J; junction bases unmatched: 4. The length of the CDR3 is 15 residues. The germline CDR1 and CDR2 sequences are SGDLS and YYNGEE. CDR3 region: CASSAGTGSYNEQFF. For the CDR3, the DNA is TGTGCCAGCAGCGCCGGGACAGGGAGCTACAATGAGCAGTTCTTC.

V is TRBV5-5 and J is TRBJ2-5; 11 bases match TRBD1. The CDR3 sequence is 16 residues long. Germline V CDR1 and CDR2: SGHKS, YYEKEE (reference sequence). The trim removed 3 bases at V and 5 bases at J, leaving 9 bases unmatched. CDR3 loop: CASSSEDRGHVETQYF. The DNA for the CDR3 is TGTGCCAGCAGCTCCGAGGACAGGGGGCACGTCGAGACCCAGTACTTC.

The J gene is TRBJ2-7, the V gene TRBV12-3 or TRBV12-4; TRBD2 might be the D (6 bases). CDR3 length: 13 residues. V gave up 0 bases and J gave up 4 bases, with 7 bases separating them. The CDR3 DNA sequence: TGTGCCAGCAGTTTAGCGCGGGGTTACGAGCAGTACTTC. Translation: CASSLARGYEQYF.

V and J are TRBV7-9 and TRBJ2-7; TRBD1 aligns across 8 bases. V lost 5 bases, J lost 4 bases, and 7 bases stayed unmatched. The CDR3 is 14 residues long. Germline values: CDR1 SEHNR, CDR2 FQNEAQ (reference sequence). The CDR3 DNA reads as TGTGCCAGCAGCACGAGACAGGGGCTATACGAGCAGTACTTC. This encodes CASSTRQGLYEQYF.

V is TRBV5-1 and J is TRBJ1-1, with 10 bases that match TRBD1. CDR3 size: 14 residues. From germline, CDR1 is SGHRS and CDR2 YFSETQ. J was trimmed by 5 bases and V by 3 bases; bases with no gene match: 4. The CDR3 is CASSSGQGGTEAFF. CDR3 sequence (DNA): TGCGCCAGCAGCTCTGGACAGGGGGGAACTGAAGCTTTCTTT.

The gene calls are TRBV9 and TRBJ2-7, with D possibly matching TRBD2 (6 bases). V was pared by 0 bases and J by 6 bases, with 13 bases between. CDR3 length equals 14 residues. Looked up from germline, CDR1 is SGDLS and CDR2 is YYNGEE. The CDR3 DNA follows: TGTGCCAGCAGCGTAGGCGGGGATCCTCTCGAGCAGTACTTC. This translates into CASSVGGDPLEQYF.

This chain uses TRBV7-9 with TRBJ2-2; 10 bases match TRBD1. The germline V gene encodes CDR1 SEHNR and CDR2 FQNEAQ (reference sequence). This CDR3 is built from 16 residues. The ends lost 6 bases at V and 6 bases at J; junction bases unmatched: 10. CDR3: CASSLGQGRWPGELFF. CDR3 in DNA: TGTGCCAGCAGTTTGGGACAGGGGCGTTGGCCCGGGGAGCTGTTTTTT.

The sample holds one count of this clone. The V call is TRBV3-1 (or the pseudogene TRBV3-2), the J call TRBJ2-3; 8 nucleotides agree with TRBD1. The CDR3 length is 19 residues. V lost 4 bases, J lost 0 bases, and 15 bases stayed unmatched. Germline V gives CDR1 LGHDT, CDR2 YNNKEL (reference sequence). The CDR3 nucleotides read TGTGCCAGCAGCCCGCCAGGGGGCCCCACTACTACTAGCACAGATACGCAGTATTTT. It yields the protein CASSPPGGPTTTSTDTQYF.

The rearrangement links TRBV5-4 to TRBJ2-2; TRBD1 might be the D (6 bases). Trimming shortened V by 0 bases and J by 2 bases, and 8 bases separated the two germline ends. The CDR3 length is 15 residues. Germline-derived CDR1 and CDR2 are SGHNT and YYREEE (reference sequence). CDR3 loop: CASSLGGGNTGELFF. The CDR3 DNA reads as TGTGCCAGCAGCTTGGGAGGGGGAAACACCGGGGAGCTGTTTTTT.

The J gene is TRBJ2-7, the V gene TRBV2; D ambiguous. CDR1 is SNHLY and CDR2 is FYNNEI in the germline V gene. V lost 2 bases and J 6 bases, leaving 5 bases between the germline ends. This CDR3 is 11 amino acids long. CDR3 DNA: TGTGCCAGCAGTGAAACCAGCGAGCAGTACTTC. It encodes CASSETSEQYF. Based on the CDR3 plus reference TRBV2 and TRBJ2-7, the full variable domain is EPEVTQTPSHQVTQMGQEVILRCVPISNHLYFYWYRQILGQKVEFLVSFYNNEISEKSEIFDDQFSVERPDGSNFTLKIRSTKLEDSAMYFCASSETSEQYFGPGTRLTVT.

The chain carries TRBV4-2 and TRBJ1-1, with 8 bases identical to TRBD1. Trimming at V came to 1 base and at J to 8 bases, leaving 3 bases not matched to a gene. CDR1 LGHNA and CDR2 YNFKEQ come from the germline V gene. The CDR3 covers 13 residues. This CDR3 reads CASSQVQGAEAFF. The CDR3 DNA follows: TGTGCCAGCAGCCAAGTCCAGGGGGCGGAAGCTTTCTTT.

This clone was recorded a few times. This chain links TRBV11-2 with TRBJ2-3; D might be TRBD2 (5 bases). The germline V gene encodes CDR1 SGHAT and CDR2 FQNNGV. With 0 bases removed from V and 11 bases from J, the gap between germline ends came to 9 bases. CDR3 length: 12 residues. For the CDR3, the DNA is TGTGCCAGCAGCTTAGAACGGGGAATGCAGTATTTT. It encodes CASSLERGMQYF.

This clone was observed a few times. The V gene is TRBV4-3, the J gene TRBJ1-2; D is unclear. CDR3 length equals 15 residues. Per germline, CDR1 LGHNA and CDR2 YSLEER. V dropped 0 bases and J dropped 3 bases, with 11 bases sitting between them. CDR3 loop: CASSQDLNSYYGYTF. CDR3 coding DNA: TGCGCCAGCAGCCAAGATCTTAACAGCTACTATGGCTACACCTTC.

Points on this clone: A junction end diverges from the germline sequence, so it may reflect a read error. The chain employs TRBV7-9 and TRBJ2-7; D remains unclear. The CDR3 sequence is 12 residues long. Germline loops: CDR1 SEHNR, CDR2 FQNEAQ (reference sequence). The CDR3 DNA follows: TGTGCCAGCAGCTTATCGGCTAGGTCGAGGATCTTC. Encoded protein: CASSLSARSRIF.

The V call is TRBV6-6, the J call TRBJ1-4; D uncertain. The germline V and J ends were trimmed by 7 bases and 8 bases, with 20 bases remaining between them. This CDR3 contains 15 residues. Per the germline V gene, CDR1 is MNHNY and CDR2 is SVGAGI (reference sequence). CDR3 coding DNA: TGTGCCAGCACTCCAAGGCGGGGTATAGGGGAAAAACTGTTTTTT. Encoded protein: CASTPRRGIGEKLFF.

This rearrangement joins TRBV7-8 to TRBJ2-5; 12 nucleotides agree with TRBD2. Germline CDR1 SGHVS, CDR2 FQNEAQ. Germline trimming cut 5 bases from V and 4 bases from J; bases unmatched to any gene: 11. This CDR3 spans 17 amino acids. The CDR3 DNA follows: TGTGCCAGCAGCACCACTAGCGGGGGGCGGTTTGCAGAGACCCAGTACTTC. It yields the protein CASSTTSGGRFAETQYF.

The chain joins TRBV29-1 to TRBJ2-3, with a possible D match to TRBD1 (6 bases). The CDR3 has 12 residues. Trimming shortened V by 4 bases and J by 2 bases, and 7 bases separated the two germline ends. Germline CDR1 is SQVTM and CDR2 is ANQGSEA. The CDR3 region is CSVGDNTDTQYF. CDR3 coding DNA: TGCAGCGTTGGGGACAACACAGATACGCAGTATTTT.

The DNA of the CDR3 is TGTGCCAGCAGCGCCCGAGGGGGGACTACTCCCCTGTACAATGAGCAGTTCTTC. Protein product: CASSARGGTTPLYNEQFF. The V call is TRBV9, the J call TRBJ2-1, with TRBD2 as a possible D gene (7 bases). The CDR3 has 18 residues. Trimming left V 3 bases short and J 4 bases short, with 23 bases between. The germline V gene encodes CDR1 SGDLS and CDR2 YYNGEE. Full variable domain (remainder filled in from reference TRBV9 and TRBJ2-1): DSGVTQTPKHLITATGQRVTLRCSPRSGDLSVYWYQQSLDQGLQFLIQYYNGEERAKGNILERFSAQQFPDLHSELNLSSLELGDSALYFCASSARGGTTPLYNEQFFGPGTRLTVL.

The chain is built from TRBV6-2 or TRBV6-3 and TRBJ1-4; D not resolved. V dropped 4 bases and J dropped 0 bases, with 12 bases sitting between them. Germline CDR1 MNHEY, CDR2 SVGEGT. The CDR3 extends over 16 amino acids. CDR3 residues: CASSSGPGTTNEKLFF. CDR3 nucleotides: TGTGCCAGCAGTTCCGGACCCGGGACAACTAATGAAAAACTGTTTTTT.

The gene calls are TRBV2 and TRBJ2-3; perhaps TRBD2 as D (6 bases). Germline-derived CDR1 and CDR2 are SNHLY and FYNNEI. This CDR3 is 15 amino acids long. V lost 5 bases and J 0 bases, leaving 12 bases between the germline ends. CDR3 protein: CASSRDGTSTDTQYF. The CDR3 DNA reads as TGTGCCAGCAGTCGGGACGGGACTAGCACAGATACGCAGTATTTT.